These 27 T cell receptor beta chains originate from one sample sequenced in a study of blood T cell repertoires in COVID-19. The protocol was immunoSEQ multiplex PCR, while the TCRdb copy is restricted to in-frame clones and leaves out a portion. The repertoire has over 95,000 clones, 79% of them found once; the top ten carry roughly 18%. The sequencing sample was made of peripheral blood. The source of these receptors is an elderly woman with active or convalescent COVID-19.

The chain has TRBV7-9 and TRBJ2-7, with 8 bases lining up with TRBD2. The CDR3 is 15 amino acids. Trimming took 3 bases from V and 4 from J; bases not matched to a gene: 8. From germline, CDR1 is SEHNR and CDR2 FQNEAQ (reference sequence). CDR3 coding DNA: TGTGCCAGCAGCTTCTGGGTAGCGGGATTTTACGAGCAGTACTTC. It yields the protein CASSFWVAGFYEQYF. Supplemented by reference TRBV7-9 and TRBJ2-7, the full variable domain reads DTGVSQNPRHKITKRGQNVTFRCDPISEHNRLYWYRQTLGQGPEFLTYFQNEAQLEKSRLLSDRFSAERPKGSFSTLEIQRTEQGDSAMYLCASSFWVAGFYEQYFGPGTRLTVT.

This clone was picked up a small number of times. CDR3 loop: CASSLPGTGEYGYTF. In nucleotides, the CDR3 is TGTGCCAGTAGTCTTCCCGGGACAGGGGAGTATGGCTACACCTTC. V and J are TRBV19 and TRBJ1-2, with 10 bases that match TRBD1. J gave up 5 bases and V 5 bases, and 8 bases lay outside the gene matches. The CDR3 is 15 residues long. Per germline, CDR1 LNHDA and CDR2 SQIVND (reference sequence).

The chain employs TRBV18 and TRBJ2-5, with no clear D. Germline V gene sequence: CDR1 KGHSH, CDR2 LQKENI. This CDR3 contains 13 residues. The V gene lost 0 bases and the J gene lost 4 bases, with 6 bases spanning the gap. The CDR3 sequence: CASSPPSAETQYF. The CDR3 bases are TGTGCCAGCTCACCACCGAGCGCAGAGACCCAGTACTTC.

V gene TRBV10-1 combines with J gene TRBJ2-3, with 9 bases aligning to TRBD1. The CDR3 is 14 residues long. After removal of 5 bases from V and 3 bases from J, the junction contained 3 bases not matched to a gene. Germline-derived CDR1 and CDR2 are WNHNN and SYGVQD (reference sequence). CDR3 coding DNA: TGCGCCAGCAGTTATGGGACAGGGACAGATACGCAGTATTTT. It encodes CASSYGTGTDTQYF.

The V and J genes are TRBV28 and TRBJ2-1; D unclear. CDR3 size: 12 residues. V gave up 4 bases and J gave up 4 bases, with 5 bases separating them. Germline V gene data show CDR1 as MDHEN and CDR2 as SYDVKM. CDR3 loop: CASSSYYNEQFF. CDR3 DNA sequence: TGTGCCAGCAGTTCCTATTACAATGAGCAGTTCTTC.

This clone came up once. The rearrangement uses TRBV30 and TRBJ2-7; tentative D call: TRBD2 (6 bases). Between the trimmed V and J ends, which lost 1 base and 0 bases, there was a span of 16 bases. The germline V gene has CDR1 GTSNPN and CDR2 SVGIG (reference sequence). The CDR3 has 16 residues. CDR3 sequence reads: CAWSAPLLAVSYEQYF. In nucleotides, the CDR3 is TGTGCCTGGAGTGCCCCCCTGTTAGCGGTCTCCTACGAGCAGTACTTC.

V gene TRBV28 combines with J gene TRBJ2-1; 8 positions agree with TRBD2. The length of the CDR3 is 14 residues. Losses at the gene ends were 6 bases for V and 5 bases for J; bases not matched to a gene: 6. CDR1 is MDHEN and CDR2 is SYDVKM in the germline V gene. CDR3 loop: CASSAGTRNNEQFF. CDR3 coding DNA: TGTGCCAGCAGCGCCGGGACTAGGAACAATGAGCAGTTCTTC.

This chain links TRBV7-6 with TRBJ1-1, with TRBD1 identical over 7 bases. The germline V gene has CDR1 SGHVS and CDR2 FNYEAQ. This CDR3 has 15 amino acids. V lost 0 bases and J lost 5; bases outside the gene matches: 6. The CDR3 coding sequence is TGTGCCAGCAGCTTAGCGGCCCCAGGGGGTACTGAAGCTTTCTTT. Translating gives CASSLAAPGGTEAFF.

This clone was seen only a few times. The V gene is TRBV10-3, the J gene TRBJ1-6; D not resolved. V was cut by 4 bases and J by 0 bases, with 16 bases left in between. This CDR3 is built from 18 residues. The germline gives CDR1 ENHRY, CDR2 SYGVKD. The CDR3 is CAISATSEMSSYNSPLHF. CDR3 DNA sequence: TGTGCCATCAGTGCCACGAGTGAGATGAGCTCCTATAATTCACCCCTCCACTTT.

The chain recombines TRBV29-1 with TRBJ1-1; a weak D match, TRBD1 (5 bases). The CDR3 is 15 residues long. Germline CDR1 reads SQVTM; CDR2 reads ANQGSEA. V lost 7 bases, J lost 3 bases, and 21 bases lay in between. CDR3 sequence: CSAGGEGGKYTEAFF. The CDR3 nucleotides read TGCAGCGCTGGGGGGGAGGGTGGTAAGTACACTGAAGCTTTCTTT.

This clone has just a few counts. The sample carries other DNA sequences with the same CDR3. The chain uses TRBV6-5 and TRBJ2-3; 11 bases map to TRBD2. Germline V CDR1 and CDR2: MNHEY, SVGAGI. With V trimmed by 8 bases and J by 3 bases, 1 base remained unmatched. The CDR3 length is 13 residues. The DNA for the CDR3 is TGTGCCAGCCGACTAGCGGGGACAGATACGCAGTATTTT. As protein: CASRLAGTDTQYF.

There are a few counts of this clone. V is TRBV7-3 and J is TRBJ2-3, with D possibly being TRBD2 (5 bases). The germline V and J ends were trimmed by 2 bases and 4 bases, with 7 bases remaining between them. This CDR3 has 13 amino acids. Germline CDR1 SGHTA, CDR2 FQGTGA. CDR3 nucleotides: TGTGCCAGCAGCTTAGGTAGCGCAGATACGCAGTATTTT. Amino acid sequence: CASSLGSADTQYF. Supplemented by reference TRBV7-3 and TRBJ2-3, the full variable domain reads GAGVSQTPSNKVTEKGKYVELRCDPISGHTALYWYRQSLGQGPEFLIYFQGTGAADDSGLPNDRFFAVRPEGSVSTLKIQRTERGDSAVYLCASSLGSADTQYFGPGTRLTVL.

The chain links TRBV6-5 to TRBJ1-1; maybe TRBD1 (5 bases). Germline CDR1 MNHEY, CDR2 SVGAGI. Between the trimmed V and J ends, which lost 2 bases and 4 bases, there was a span of 17 bases. This CDR3 is 16 amino acids long. The CDR3 here is CASSYGSAGLGTEAFF. The CDR3 DNA is TGTGCCAGCAGTTACGGGTCTGCAGGGTTAGGCACTGAAGCTTTCTTT.

This chain uses TRBV9 with TRBJ2-7; the match to TRBD2 covers 10 bases. The V gene's germline CDR1 is SGDLS and CDR2 YYNGEE. The CDR3 has 15 residues. Trimming cost V 4 bases and J 5 bases; bases outside gene matches: 9. The CDR3 DNA reads as TGTGCCAGCAGCTTAAGCCTAGCGGGAGTCCACGAGCAGTACTTC. Its translation: CASSLSLAGVHEQYF.

V is TRBV2 and J is TRBJ2-1, with a weak D call TRBD1 (5 bases). The CDR3 has 12 residues. Trimming shortened V by 4 bases and J by 6 bases, and 7 bases separated the two germline ends. Germline CDR1 SNHLY, CDR2 FYNNEI. CDR3 sequence (DNA): TGTGCCAGCAGTGGAGACAGCAATGAGCAGTTCTTC. Its translation is CASSGDSNEQFF.

The rearrangement joins TRBV5-1 to TRBJ2-7; TRBD1 agrees at 9 bases. V trimming: 6 bases; J trimming: 2 bases; junction bases outside the gene matches: 9. This CDR3 region has 15 residues. Germline CDR1 and CDR2: SGHRS and YFSETQ. CDR3 amino acids: CASNLGTGITYEQYF. DNA of the CDR3: TGCGCCAGCAACCTGGGGACAGGGATCACCTACGAGCAGTACTTC.

The chain combines TRBV11-2 with TRBJ1-6; possible D gene TRBD1, 5 bases. The CDR3 extends over 16 amino acids. The ends were cut back, 1 base at V and 10 bases at J, with 17 bases in the middle. Germline V lookup: CDR1 SGHAT, CDR2 FQNNGV. CDR3 nucleotides: TGTGCCAGCAGCTTAGCGCAGGGTAACAGTCACTCACCCCTCCACTTT. Encoded protein: CASSLAQGNSHSPLHF.

The gene calls are TRBV11-2 and TRBJ2-1; TRBD2 aligns across 11 bases. This CDR3 has 15 residues. V gave up 4 bases and J gave up 7 bases; unmatched junction bases: 6. Germline assignment: CDR1 SGHAT and CDR2 FQNNGV. The CDR3 DNA follows: TGTGCCAGCAGCTCCGGGGCTAGCGGGAGGAATGAGCAGTTCTTC. Its translation: CASSSGASGRNEQFF.

The rearrangement uses TRBV19 and TRBJ2-5; D may be TRBD1 (5 bases). The CDR3 length is 15 residues. CDR1 is LNHDA and CDR2 is SQIVND in the germline V gene (reference sequence). Trimming pared 3 bases from V and 3 bases from J, leaving 14 bases between. The CDR3 DNA reads as TGTGCCAGTAGTATTAAGTGGGCAGGGAAAGAGACCCAGTACTTC. This gives the protein CASSIKWAGKETQYF.

This clone was observed a few times. The CDR3 DNA follows: TGTGCCAGCAGCTGGGACACGATCTACGAGCAGTACTTC. As protein: CASSWDTIYEQYF. The V gene is TRBV5-5, the J gene TRBJ2-7, with D perhaps TRBD1 (6 bases). Germline V gives CDR1 SGHKS, CDR2 YYEKEE (reference sequence). The CDR3 extends over 13 amino acids. V lost 3 bases, J lost 3 bases, and 10 bases lay in between.

The CDR3 DNA reads as TGTGCCAGCAGCCAAAACGCGGGTCAGCCCCAGCATTTT. Translation: CASSQNAGQPQHF. The J gene is TRBJ1-5, the V gene TRBV14; unclear D gene. Deletions cut 2 bases from V and 6 bases from J, with 8 bases between. The germline V gene encodes CDR1 SGHDN and CDR2 FVKESK. The CDR3 is 13 amino acids.

This clone was picked up a small number of times. This chain joins TRBV27 and TRBJ1-1, with 10 bases identical to TRBD1. CDR3 length equals 17 residues. Germline CDR1 MNHEY, CDR2 SMNVEV (reference sequence). V was clipped by 4 bases and J by 1 base; unmatched bases: 9. CDR3 region: CASSSGQGRFRNTEAFF. The CDR3, as DNA: TGTGCCAGCAGTTCGGGACAGGGGAGGTTTAGGAACACTGAAGCTTTCTTT.

The J gene is TRBJ2-7, the V gene TRBV28, with 7 bases lining up with TRBD2. Germline CDR1 and CDR2: MDHEN and SYDVKM. After removal of 5 bases from V and 6 bases from J, the junction contained 16 bases not matched to a gene. The CDR3 loop spans 16 amino acids. The CDR3: CASSTPGGTGRGEQYF. CDR3 DNA: TGTGCCAGCAGTACCCCCGGGGGGACTGGGCGAGGCGAGCAGTACTTC.

The chain uses TRBV10-3 and TRBJ1-2; D is undetermined. The CDR3 is 12 residues long. V was clipped by 4 bases and J by 8 bases, with 11 bases between them. Germline V gene sequence: CDR1 ENHRY, CDR2 SYGVKD. CDR3 sequence: CAISGYSVGYTF. CDR3 in DNA: TGTGCCATCAGTGGATATTCGGTCGGCTACACCTTC.

V gene TRBV2 combines with J gene TRBJ2-7, with a weak D call TRBD1 (6 bases). The length of the CDR3 is 12 residues. The V gene's germline CDR1 is SNHLY and CDR2 FYNNEI. V lost 4 bases and J lost 6, with 10 bases in between. In nucleotides, the CDR3 is TGTGCCAGCAGTGGGGGGCCCCTCGAGCAGTACTTC. As protein: CASSGGPLEQYF.

The CDR3 here is CASSINRGGNTEAFF. CDR3 nucleotides: TGTGCCAGTAGTATAAACAGGGGAGGGAACACTGAAGCTTTCTTT. The rearrangement links TRBV19 to TRBJ1-1; 7 bases fit TRBD1. Germline V lookup: CDR1 LNHDA, CDR2 SQIVND (reference sequence). This CDR3 comprises 15 residues. V lost 2 bases and J lost 1; bases outside the gene matches: 4.

The chain carries TRBV19 and TRBJ2-1, with 9 positions matching TRBD2. CDR3 length equals 15 residues. V was pared by 1 base and J by 8 bases, with 6 bases of the junction left unmatched. Germline CDR1 LNHDA, CDR2 SQIVND (reference sequence). The CDR3 sequence is CASSIVASGNYEQFF. In DNA form, the CDR3 reads TGTGCCAGTAGTATAGTGGCTAGCGGGAACTATGAGCAGTTCTTC.